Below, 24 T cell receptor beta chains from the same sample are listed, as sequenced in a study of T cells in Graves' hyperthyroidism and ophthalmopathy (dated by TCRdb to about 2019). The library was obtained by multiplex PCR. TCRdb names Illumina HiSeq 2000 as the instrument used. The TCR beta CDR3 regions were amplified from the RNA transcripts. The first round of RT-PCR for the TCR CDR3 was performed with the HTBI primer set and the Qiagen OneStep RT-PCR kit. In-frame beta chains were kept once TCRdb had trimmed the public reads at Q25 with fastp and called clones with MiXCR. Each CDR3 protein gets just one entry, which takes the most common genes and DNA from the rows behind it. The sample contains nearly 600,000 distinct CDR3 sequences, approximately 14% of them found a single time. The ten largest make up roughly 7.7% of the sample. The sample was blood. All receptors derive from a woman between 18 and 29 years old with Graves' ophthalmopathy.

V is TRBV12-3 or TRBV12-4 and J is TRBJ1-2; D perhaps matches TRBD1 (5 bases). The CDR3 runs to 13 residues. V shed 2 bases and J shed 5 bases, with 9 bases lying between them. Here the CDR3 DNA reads TGTGCCAGCAGTTTATCAGGGCGGTATGGCTACACCTTC. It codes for CASSLSGRYGYTF.

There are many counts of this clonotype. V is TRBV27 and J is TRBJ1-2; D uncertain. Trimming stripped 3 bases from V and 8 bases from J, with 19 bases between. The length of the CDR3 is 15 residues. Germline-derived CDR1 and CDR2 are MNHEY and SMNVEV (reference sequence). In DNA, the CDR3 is TGTGCCAGCAGTTTCGGCCTAAGCCCCCCGGGAGGCTACACCTTC. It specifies CASSFGLSPPGGYTF.

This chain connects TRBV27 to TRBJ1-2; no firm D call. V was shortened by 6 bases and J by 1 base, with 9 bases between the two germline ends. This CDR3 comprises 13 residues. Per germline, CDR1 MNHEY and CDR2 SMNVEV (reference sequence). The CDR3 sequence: CASSRPGNYGYTF. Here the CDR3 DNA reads TGTGCCAGCAGCCGCCCGGGTAACTATGGCTACACCTTC.

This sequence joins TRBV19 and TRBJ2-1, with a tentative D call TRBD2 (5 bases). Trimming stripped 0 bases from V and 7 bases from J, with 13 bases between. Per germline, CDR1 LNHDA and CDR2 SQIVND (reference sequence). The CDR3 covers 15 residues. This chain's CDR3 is CASSIDGGLGNEQFF. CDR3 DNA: TGTGCCAGTAGTATAGATGGCGGGTTGGGGAATGAGCAGTTCTTC.

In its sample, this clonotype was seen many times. This CDR3 is CATSPAGGNQPQHF. The CDR3 DNA sequence: TGTGCCACTTCCCCGGCAGGGGGAAATCAGCCCCAGCATTTT. This chain connects TRBV12-3 or TRBV12-4 to TRBJ1-5, with 7 bases aligning to TRBD1. The V gene end was trimmed by 10 bases and the J gene end by 4 bases; junction bases not matched to a gene: 10. This CDR3 contains 14 residues.

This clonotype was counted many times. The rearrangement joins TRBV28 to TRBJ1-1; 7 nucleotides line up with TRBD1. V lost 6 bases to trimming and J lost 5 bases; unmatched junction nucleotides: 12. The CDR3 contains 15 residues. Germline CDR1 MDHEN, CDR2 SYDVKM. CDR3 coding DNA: TGTGCCAGCAGCGGTGAGGGGACAGTTCGGACTGAAGCTTTCTTT. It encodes CASSGEGTVRTEAFF.

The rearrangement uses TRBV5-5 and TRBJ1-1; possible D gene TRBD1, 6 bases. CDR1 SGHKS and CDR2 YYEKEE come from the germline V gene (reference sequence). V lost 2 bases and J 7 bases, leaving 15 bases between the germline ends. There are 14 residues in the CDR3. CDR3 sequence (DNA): TGTGCCAGCAGCTTTCTCGCGCAGGGGCTTGAAGCTTTCTTT. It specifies CASSFLAQGLEAFF.

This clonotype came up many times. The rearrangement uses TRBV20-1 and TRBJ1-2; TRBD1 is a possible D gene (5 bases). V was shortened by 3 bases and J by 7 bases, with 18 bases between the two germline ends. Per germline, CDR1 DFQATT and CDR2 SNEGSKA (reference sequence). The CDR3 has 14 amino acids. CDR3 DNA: TGCAGTGCTAGTGCAGGGACGAGTTTGGGTGGCTACACCTTC. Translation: CSASAGTSLGGYTF.

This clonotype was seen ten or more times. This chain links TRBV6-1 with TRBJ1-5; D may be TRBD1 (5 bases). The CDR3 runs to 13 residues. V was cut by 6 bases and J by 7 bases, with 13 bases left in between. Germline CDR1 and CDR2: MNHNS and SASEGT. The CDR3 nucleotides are TGTGCCAGCAGGCCAGGGTTCCGGCAGCCCCAGCATTTT. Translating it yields CASRPGFRQPQHF.

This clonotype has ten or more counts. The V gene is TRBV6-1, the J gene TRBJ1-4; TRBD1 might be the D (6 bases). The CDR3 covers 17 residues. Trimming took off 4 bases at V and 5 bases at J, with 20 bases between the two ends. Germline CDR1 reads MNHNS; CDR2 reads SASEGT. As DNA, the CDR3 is TGTGCCAGCAGTGCCCAGGGAGGGGGGGCCAAAAATGAAAAACTGTTTTTT. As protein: CASSAQGGGAKNEKLFF.

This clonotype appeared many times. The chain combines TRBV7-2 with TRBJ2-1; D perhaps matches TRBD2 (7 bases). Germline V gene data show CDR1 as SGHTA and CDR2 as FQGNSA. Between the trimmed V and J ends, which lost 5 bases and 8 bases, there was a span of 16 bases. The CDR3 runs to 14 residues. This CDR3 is CASSPHAGAYEQFF. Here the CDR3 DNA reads TGTGCCAGCAGCCCGCACGCGGGGGCATATGAGCAGTTCTTC.

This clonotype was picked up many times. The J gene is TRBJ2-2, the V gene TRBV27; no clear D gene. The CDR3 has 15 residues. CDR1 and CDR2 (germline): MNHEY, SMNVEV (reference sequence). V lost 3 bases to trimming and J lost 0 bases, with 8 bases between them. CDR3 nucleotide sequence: TGTGCCAGCAGTTTTCAGATTGCGAACACCGGGGAGCTGTTTTTT. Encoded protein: CASSFQIANTGELFF.

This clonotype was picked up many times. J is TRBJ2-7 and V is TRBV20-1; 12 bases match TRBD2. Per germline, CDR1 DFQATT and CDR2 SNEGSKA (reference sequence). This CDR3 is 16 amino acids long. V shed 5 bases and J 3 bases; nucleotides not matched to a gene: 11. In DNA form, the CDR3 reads TGCAGTGCTCGAGCGGAGACTAGCGGGAGTATCTACGAGCAGTACTTC. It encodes CSARAETSGSIYEQYF.

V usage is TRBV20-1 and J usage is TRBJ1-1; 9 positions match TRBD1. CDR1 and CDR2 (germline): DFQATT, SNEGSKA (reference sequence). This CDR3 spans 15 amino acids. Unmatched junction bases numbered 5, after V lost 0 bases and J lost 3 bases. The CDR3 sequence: CSARDSGQGYTEAFF. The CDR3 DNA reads TGCAGTGCTAGAGATTCAGGACAGGGGTACACTGAAGCTTTCTTT.

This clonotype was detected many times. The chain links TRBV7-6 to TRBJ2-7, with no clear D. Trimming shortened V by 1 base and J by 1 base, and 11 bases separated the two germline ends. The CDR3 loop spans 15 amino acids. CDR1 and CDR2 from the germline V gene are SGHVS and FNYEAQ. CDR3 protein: CASSLDWSPSYEQYF. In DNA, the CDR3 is TGTGCCAGCAGCTTAGATTGGTCCCCTTCCTACGAGCAGTACTTC.

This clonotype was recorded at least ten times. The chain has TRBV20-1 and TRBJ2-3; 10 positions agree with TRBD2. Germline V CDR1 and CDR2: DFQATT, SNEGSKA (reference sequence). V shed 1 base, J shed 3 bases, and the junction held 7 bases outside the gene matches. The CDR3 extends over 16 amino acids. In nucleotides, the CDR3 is TGCAGTGCTAGAGGGCAAGCGGGAGGGAGGACAGATACGCAGTATTTT. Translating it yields CSARGQAGGRTDTQYF.

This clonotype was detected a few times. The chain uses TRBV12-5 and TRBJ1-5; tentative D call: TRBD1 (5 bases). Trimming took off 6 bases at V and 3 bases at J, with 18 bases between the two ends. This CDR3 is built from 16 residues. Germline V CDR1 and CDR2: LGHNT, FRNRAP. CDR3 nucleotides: TGTGCTAGTGGCCCCGCAGGGACCCTCCCCAATCAGCCCCAGCATTTT. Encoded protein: CASGPAGTLPNQPQHF.

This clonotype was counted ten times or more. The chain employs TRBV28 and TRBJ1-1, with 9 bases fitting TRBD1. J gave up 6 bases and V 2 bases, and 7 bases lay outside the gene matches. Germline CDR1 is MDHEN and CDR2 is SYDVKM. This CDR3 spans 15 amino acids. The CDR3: CASSLGDRVGAEAFF. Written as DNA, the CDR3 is TGTGCCAGCAGTTTAGGGGACAGGGTCGGCGCTGAAGCTTTCTTT.

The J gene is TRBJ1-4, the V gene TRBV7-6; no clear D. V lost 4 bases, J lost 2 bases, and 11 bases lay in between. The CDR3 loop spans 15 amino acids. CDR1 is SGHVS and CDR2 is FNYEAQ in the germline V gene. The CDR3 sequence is CASSWTGETNEKLFF. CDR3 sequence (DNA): TGTGCCAGCAGCTGGACCGGGGAGACTAATGAAAAACTGTTTTTT.

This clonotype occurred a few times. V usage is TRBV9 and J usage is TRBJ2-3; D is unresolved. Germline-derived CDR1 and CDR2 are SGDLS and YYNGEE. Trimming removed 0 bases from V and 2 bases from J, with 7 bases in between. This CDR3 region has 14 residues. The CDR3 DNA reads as TGTGCCAGCAGCGTAGCCAGATTCACAGATACGCAGTATTTT. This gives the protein CASSVARFTDTQYF.

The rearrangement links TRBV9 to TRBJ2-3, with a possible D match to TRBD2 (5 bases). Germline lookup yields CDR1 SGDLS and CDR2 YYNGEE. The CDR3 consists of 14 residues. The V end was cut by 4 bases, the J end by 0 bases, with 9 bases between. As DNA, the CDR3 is TGTGCCAGCAGCTCCGAGGGCAGCACAGATACGCAGTATTTT. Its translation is CASSSEGSTDTQYF.

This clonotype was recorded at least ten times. In DNA form, the CDR3 reads TGTGCCAGCAGGCGCGCCGGGACCAACAGCAACTGGTACTTC. This sequence encodes CASRRAGTNSNWYF. The chain uses TRBV6-1 and TRBJ2-5; D might be TRBD1 or TRBD2, each matching 5 bases. There are 14 residues in the CDR3. The V gene lost 6 bases and the J gene lost 13 bases, with 24 bases spanning the gap. Germline CDR1 MNHNS, CDR2 SASEGT.

For the CDR3, the DNA is TGTGCCAGTAGTATTGCCGGGACAGGCAGTGGCTACACCTTC. The encoded protein is CASSIAGTGSGYTF. The chain couples TRBV19 to TRBJ1-2, with 8 bases aligning to TRBD1. The CDR3 has 14 residues. CDR1 is LNHDA, CDR2 SQIVND, per germline (reference sequence). The ends lost 3 bases at V and 7 bases at J; junction bases unmatched: 7.

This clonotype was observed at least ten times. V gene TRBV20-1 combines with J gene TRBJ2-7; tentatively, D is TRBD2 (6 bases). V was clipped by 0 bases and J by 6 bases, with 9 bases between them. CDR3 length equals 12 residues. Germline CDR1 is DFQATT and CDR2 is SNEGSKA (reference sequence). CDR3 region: CSAREGGVEQYF. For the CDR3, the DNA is TGCAGTGCTAGAGAGGGCGGGGTCGAGCAGTACTTC.